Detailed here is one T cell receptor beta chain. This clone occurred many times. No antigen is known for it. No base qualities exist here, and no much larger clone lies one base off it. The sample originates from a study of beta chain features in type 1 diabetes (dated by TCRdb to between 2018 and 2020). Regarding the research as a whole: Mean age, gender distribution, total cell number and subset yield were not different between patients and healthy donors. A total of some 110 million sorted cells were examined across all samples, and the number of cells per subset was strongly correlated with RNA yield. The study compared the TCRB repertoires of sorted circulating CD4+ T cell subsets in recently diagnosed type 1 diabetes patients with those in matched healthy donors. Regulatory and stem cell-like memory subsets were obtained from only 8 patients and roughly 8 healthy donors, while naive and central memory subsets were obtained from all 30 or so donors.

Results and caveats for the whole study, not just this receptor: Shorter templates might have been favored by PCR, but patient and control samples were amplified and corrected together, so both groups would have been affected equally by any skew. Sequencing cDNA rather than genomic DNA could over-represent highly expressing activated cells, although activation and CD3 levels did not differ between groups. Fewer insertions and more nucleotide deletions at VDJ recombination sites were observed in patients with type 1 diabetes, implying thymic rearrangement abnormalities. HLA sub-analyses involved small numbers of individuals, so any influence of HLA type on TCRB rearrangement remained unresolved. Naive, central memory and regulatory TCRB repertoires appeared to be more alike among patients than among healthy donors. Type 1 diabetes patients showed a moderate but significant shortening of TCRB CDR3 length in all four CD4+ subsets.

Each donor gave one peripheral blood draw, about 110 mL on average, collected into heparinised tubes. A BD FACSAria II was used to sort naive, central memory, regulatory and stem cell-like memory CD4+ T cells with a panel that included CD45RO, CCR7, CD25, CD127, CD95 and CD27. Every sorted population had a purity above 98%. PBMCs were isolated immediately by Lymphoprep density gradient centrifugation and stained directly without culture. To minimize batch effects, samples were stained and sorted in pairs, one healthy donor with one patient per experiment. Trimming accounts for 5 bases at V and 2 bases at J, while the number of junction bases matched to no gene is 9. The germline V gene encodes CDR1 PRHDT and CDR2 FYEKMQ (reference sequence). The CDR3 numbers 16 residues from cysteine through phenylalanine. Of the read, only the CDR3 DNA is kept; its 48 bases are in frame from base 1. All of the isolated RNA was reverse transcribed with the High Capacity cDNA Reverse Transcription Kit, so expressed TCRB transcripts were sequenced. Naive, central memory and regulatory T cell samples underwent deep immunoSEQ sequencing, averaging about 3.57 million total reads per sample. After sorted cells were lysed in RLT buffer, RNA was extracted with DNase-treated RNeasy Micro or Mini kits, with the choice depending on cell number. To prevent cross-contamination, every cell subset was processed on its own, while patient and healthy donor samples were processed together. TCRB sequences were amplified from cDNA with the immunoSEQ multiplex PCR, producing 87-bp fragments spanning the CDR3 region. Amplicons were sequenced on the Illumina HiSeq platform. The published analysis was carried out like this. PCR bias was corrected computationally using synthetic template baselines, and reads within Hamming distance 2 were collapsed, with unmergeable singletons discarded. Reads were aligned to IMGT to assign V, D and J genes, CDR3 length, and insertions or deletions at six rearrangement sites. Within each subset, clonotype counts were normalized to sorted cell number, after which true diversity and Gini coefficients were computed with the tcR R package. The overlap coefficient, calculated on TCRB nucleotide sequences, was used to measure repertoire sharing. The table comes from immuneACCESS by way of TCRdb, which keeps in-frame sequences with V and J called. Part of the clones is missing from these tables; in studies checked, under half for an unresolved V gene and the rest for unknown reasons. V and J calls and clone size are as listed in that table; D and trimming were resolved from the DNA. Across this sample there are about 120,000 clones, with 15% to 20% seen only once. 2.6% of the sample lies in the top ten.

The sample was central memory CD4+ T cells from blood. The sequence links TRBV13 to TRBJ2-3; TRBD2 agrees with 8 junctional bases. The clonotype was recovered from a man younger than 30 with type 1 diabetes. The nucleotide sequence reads TGTGCCAGCAGCCTTAGAGCGGGGGCAGACACAGATACGCAGTATTTT. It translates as CASSLRAGADTDTQYF.